The rows below give T cell receptor beta chains drawn from one sample of a study of blood T cell repertoires in COVID-19. Assay used: immunoSEQ multiplex PCR; TCRdb lists only in-frame clones, some missing. The profile shows 300,000 to 350,000 clones, about 90% of them singletons. Source material: peripheral blood. The receptors derive from a young woman who had recovered from COVID-19. CDR3s include the opening cysteine and the closing phenylalanine or tryptophan. The D gene is left open where the match is weak. Clone size is given for some rows only: seen once, a few or many times, or a class if the clone is expanded.

j_call	d_call	clone_size	v_call	cdr3_aa	cdr3_nt
TRBJ2-4	-	-	TRBV12-5	CASGLPAGARNIQYF	TGTGCTAGTGGTCTCCCTGCAGGGGCTCGGAACATTCAGTACTTC
TRBJ2-6	-	-	TRBV5-4	CASSLAGDSSGANVLTF	TGTGCCAGCAGCTTGGCGGGGGACTCCTCTGGGGCCAACGTCCTGACTTTC
TRBJ2-5	-	-	TRBV5-4	CASSHPREETQYF	TGTGCCAGCAGCCACCCCCGGGAAGAGACCCAGTACTTC
TRBJ2-5	TRBD2	-	TRBV3-1/TRBV3-2	CASSQDFAGGPGETQYF	TGTGCCAGCAGCCAAGACTTTGCGGGAGGGCCGGGGGAGACCCAGTACTTC
TRBJ2-2	TRBD2	-	TRBV2	CASSEEASGGNTGELFF	TGTGCCAGCAGTGAAGAGGCTAGCGGGGGTAACACCGGGGAGCTGTTTTTT
TRBJ2-1	TRBD2	-	TRBV11-2	CASSSSGTSGSYEQFF	TGTGCCAGCAGCTCTTCCGGGACTAGCGGGAGCTATGAGCAGTTCTTC
TRBJ1-2	-	-	TRBV29-1	CSVAKGDGYTF	TGCAGCGTTGCTAAAGGGGATGGCTACACCTTC
TRBJ2-5	-	-	TRBV3-1/TRBV3-2	CASSQVTGNQETQYF	TGTGCCAGCAGCCAAGTTACAGGAAACCAAGAGACCCAGTACTTC
TRBJ1-5	-	-	TRBV19	CASSMAGSRPQHF	TGTGCCAGTAGTATGGCAGGGTCCCGTCCCCAGCATTTT
TRBJ1-2	-	-	TRBV4-3	CASSQATEKNYGYTF	TGCGCCAGCAGCCAAGCCACGGAGAAGAACTATGGCTACACCTTC
TRBJ2-3	TRBD2	-	TRBV5-1	CASSLAGLASTDTQYF	TGCGCCAGCAGCCTTGCGGGACTAGCGAGCACAGATACGCAGTATTTT
TRBJ2-5	-	-	TRBV5-8	CASSLFPGETQYF	TGTGCCAGCAGCTTGTTTCCAGGGGAGACCCAGTACTTC
TRBJ1-2	-	-	TRBV27	CASSTIDRPYGYTF	TGTGCCAGCAGTACCATCGACAGGCCCTATGGCTACACCTTC
TRBJ1-2	TRBD1	-	TRBV29-1	CSVIQGGYGYTF	TGCAGCGTGATTCAGGGGGGCTATGGCTACACCTTC
TRBJ2-5	TRBD2	-	TRBV18	CASSTQAGSQETQYF	TGTGCCAGCTCCACCCAAGCGGGAAGTCAAGAGACCCAGTACTTC
TRBJ1-6	-	-	TRBV21-1	CASSKGPSSYNSPLHF	TGTGCCAGCAGCAAAGGGCCAAGCTCCTATAATTCACCCCTCCACTTT
TRBJ2-1	-	-	TRBV7-2	CASSSQVRSYNEQFF	TGTGCCAGCAGCTCGCAGGTTAGATCCTACAATGAGCAGTTCTTC
TRBJ2-5	TRBD1	-	TRBV7-6	CASSPRRDRQFIQETQYF	TGTGCCAGCAGCCCGCGCCGGGACAGGCAATTTATCCAAGAGACCCAGTACTTC
TRBJ2-1	TRBD2	-	TRBV4-3	CASSHRLAGGYNEQFF	TGCGCCAGCAGCCACAGACTAGCGGGAGGGTACAATGAGCAGTTCTTC
TRBJ1-3	-	-	TRBV19	CASSRFMGNSGNTIYF	TGTGCCAGTAGCCGATTTATGGGCAACTCTGGAAACACCATATATTTT
TRBJ2-1	TRBD1	-	TRBV28	CASSSGGSYNEQFF	TGTGCCAGCAGTTCAGGGGGTTCCTACAATGAGCAGTTCTTC
TRBJ2-1	TRBD2	-	TRBV7-9	CASSAYGLAGGNEQFF	TGTGCCAGCAGCGCCTATGGGCTAGCGGGAGGAAATGAGCAGTTCTTC
TRBJ1-6	-	-	TRBV5-4	CASSLPGRGGSPLHF	TGTGCCAGCAGCTTGCCCGGGAGGGGTGGCTCACCCCTCCACTTT
TRBJ2-3	TRBD2	-	TRBV3-1/TRBV3-2	CASSQDGRAGDTQYF	TGTGCCAGCAGCCAAGACGGGAGGGCCGGAGATACGCAGTATTTT
TRBJ1-2	TRBD1	-	TRBV25-1	CASSELRPGTGGIGYTF	TGTGCCAGCAGTGAATTAAGGCCCGGGACAGGGGGCATTGGCTACACCTTC
TRBJ1-3	-	-	TRBV13	CASSTRPSGWRGNTIYF	TGTGCCAGCAGCACCCGCCCCTCAGGGTGGCGCGGAAACACCATATATTTT
TRBJ2-2	-	-	TRBV6-1	CASSEIRQENTGELFF	TGTGCCAGCAGTGAAATTAGACAGGAGAACACCGGGGAGCTGTTTTTT
TRBJ2-5	TRBD2	-	TRBV29-1	CSVLAGGPAETQYF	TGCAGCGTTTTAGCGGGAGGGCCAGCAGAGACCCAGTACTTC
TRBJ2-1	-	-	TRBV27	CASSPSLIRVPYNEQFF	TGTGCCAGCAGTCCAAGTCTTATCAGGGTCCCCTACAATGAGCAGTTCTTC
TRBJ1-1	-	-	TRBV6-5	CASTHSGITEAFF	TGTGCCAGCACCCACTCAGGGATCACTGAAGCTTTCTTT
TRBJ1-4	-	-	TRBV4-3	CASSQLYGEKLFF	TGCGCCAGCAGCCAATTGTACGGGGAAAAACTGTTTTTT
TRBJ2-4	-	-	TRBV6-1	CASSEAREKEKNIQYF	TGTGCCAGCAGTGAAGCACGGGAGAAGGAGAAAAACATTCAGTACTTC
TRBJ1-5	TRBD1	-	TRBV29-1	CSVPGQGTQPQHF	TGCAGCGTTCCGGGACAGGGTACTCAGCCCCAGCATTTT
TRBJ1-4	TRBD1	few	TRBV6-6	CASSRSTGTGINEKLFF	TGTGCCAGCAGTCGCTCTACCGGGACAGGCATCAATGAAAAACTGTTTTTT
TRBJ2-2	TRBD1	-	TRBV27	CASSFSGGTGELFF	TGTGCCAGCAGTTTCTCAGGGGGAACCGGGGAGCTGTTTTTT
TRBJ2-2	-	-	TRBV6-2/TRBV6-3	CASSLLELLNTGELFF	TGTGCCAGCAGCCTGCTAGAGCTGCTAAACACCGGGGAGCTGTTTTTT
TRBJ2-2	TRBD1	-	TRBV27	CASSPARGQGWAGELFF	TGTGCCAGCAGCCCGGCTCGGGGACAGGGTTGGGCCGGGGAGCTGTTTTTT
TRBJ1-2	-	few	TRBV30	CAWSVKGSYGYTF	TGTGCCTGGAGTGTCAAGGGGTCCTATGGCTACACCTTC
TRBJ2-3	TRBD1	-	TRBV5-1	CASSGGTGLQDTQYF	TGCGCCAGCAGCGGGGGGACAGGGCTTCAAGATACGCAGTATTTT
TRBJ1-4	TRBD1	-	TRBV10-2	CASTGTGPEKLFF	TGCGCCAGCACCGGGACAGGGCCTGAAAAACTGTTTTTT
TRBJ2-2	TRBD2	-	TRBV19	CASSIYGLAENTGELFF	TGTGCCAGTAGTATTTATGGGCTAGCGGAGAACACCGGGGAGCTGTTTTTT
TRBJ2-3	-	-	TRBV12-5	CASGNGGSPDTQYF	TGTGCTAGTGGCAATGGAGGATCCCCAGATACGCAGTATTTT
TRBJ2-4	-	-	TRBV15	CATSILSAGTAKNIQYF	TGTGCCACCAGCATACTTTCCGCGGGGACAGCCAAAAACATTCAGTACTTC
TRBJ1-6	-	-	TRBV5-1	CASSLEGGSNSPLHF	TGCGCCAGCAGCTTGGAAGGGGGTAGTAATTCACCCCTCCACTTT